Shown below are 14 T cell receptor beta chains from a single sample sequenced in a study of glioma-infiltrating T cells. TCR alpha and beta CDR3 regions were amplified from RNA using iRepertoire nested multiplex PCR. TCRdb passed the multiplex PCR reads through MiXCR, listing each CDR3 protein once. The repertoire holds 300,000 to 400,000 distinct CDR3 sequences, with roughly 41% as singletons. The sequenced material came from glioma tissue, nonneoplastic brain tissue, or PBMCs (not recorded which). These receptors were obtained from a human donor with low-grade glioma or glioblastoma, undergoing nonglioma brain surgery, or in good health (not recorded which).

V is TRBV27 and J is TRBJ1-2; 8 nucleotides match TRBD1. The length of the CDR3 is 15 residues. J gave up 9 bases and V 3 bases, and 12 bases lay outside the gene matches. Germline V lookup: CDR1 MNHEY, CDR2 SMNVEV (reference sequence). CDR3 residues: CASSFFQGAPYSYTF. The CDR3 DNA follows: TGTGCCAGCAGTTTCTTTCAGGGGGCCCCTTATAGCTACACCTTC.

This clonotype has just a few counts. The chain carries TRBV20-1 and TRBJ1-4; 7 bases map to TRBD1. Trimming at V came to 6 bases and at J to 7 bases, leaving 8 bases not matched to a gene. In germline, CDR1 is DFQATT, CDR2 SNEGSKA (reference sequence). The CDR3 runs 13 residues. For the CDR3, the DNA is TGCAGTGCGGAAAGACAGGGTGGTGAAAAACTGTTTTTT. This encodes CSAERQGGEKLFF.

Of note for this clonotype: A single base separates this from a much larger clone, so it may be a read error. The chain recombines TRBV28 with TRBJ2-3; 10 bases map to TRBD1. Looked up from germline, CDR1 is MDHEN and CDR2 is SYDVKM. This CDR3 region has 15 residues. CDR3 nucleotide sequence: TGTGCCAGCAGCGACGGGACAGGGGTGCCAGATACGAAGTATTTT. This sequence encodes CASSDGTGVPDTKYF.

This clonotype has a count of ten or more. The chain recombines TRBV6-1 with TRBJ2-7; 8 bases are a match to TRBD1. Germline values: CDR1 MNHNS, CDR2 SASEGT. The CDR3 spans 16 residues. J gave up 1 base and V 5 bases, and 10 bases lay outside the gene matches. The CDR3 loop reads CASSWRTGSSSYEQYF. CDR3 bases: TGTGCCAGCAGTTGGAGGACAGGGAGTAGTTCCTACGAGCAGTACTTC.

A few counts support this clonotype. The chain employs TRBV28 and TRBJ2-1, with 7 bases lining up with TRBD2. Germline V gene sequence: CDR1 MDHEN, CDR2 SYDVKM. J lost 0 bases, V lost 2 bases, and 4 bases had no gene match. This CDR3 has 16 amino acids. The CDR3 region has the DNA TGTGCCAGCAGTTTAGTTAGCGGGTCCTCCTACAATGAGCAGTTCTTC. Translating it yields CASSLVSGSSYNEQFF.

Concerning this clonotype: Being one base from a much bigger clone, this may be a read error. The chain combines TRBV28 with TRBJ2-5, with TRBD2 as a possible D gene (5 bases). Trimming stripped 1 base from V and 7 bases from J, with 16 bases between. This CDR3 contains 15 residues. Germline V gene sequence: CDR1 MDHEN, CDR2 SYDVKM. Written as DNA, the CDR3 is TGTGCCAGCAGTTTATCGTGGACGGCGAGGGTGACCCAGTACTTC. Amino acid sequence: CASSLSWTARVTQYF.

The V gene is TRBV18, the J gene TRBJ2-1; 10 positions match TRBD2. Losses at the gene ends were 4 bases for V and 8 bases for J; bases not matched to a gene: 8. Germline V gives CDR1 KGHSH, CDR2 LQKENI. This CDR3 spans 15 amino acids. CDR3 residues: CASSLLAGDFDEQFF. CDR3 bases: TGTGCCAGCTCACTCCTAGCGGGAGATTTCGATGAGCAGTTCTTC.

This sequence joins TRBV6-2 or TRBV6-3 and TRBJ1-3; D gene unclear. V lost 0 bases and J lost 6, with 12 bases in between. The CDR3 contains 15 residues. Germline V gene lookup returns CDR1 MNHEY and CDR2 SVGEGT. This chain's CDR3 is CASSYSQHTVNTIYF. Written as DNA, the CDR3 is TGTGCCAGCAGTTACTCCCAGCACACTGTAAACACCATATATTTT.

This chain links TRBV19 with TRBJ2-7; 9 bases map to TRBD2. This CDR3 has 15 residues. Trimming took 9 bases from V and 0 from J; bases not matched to a gene: 9. The V gene's germline CDR1 is LNHDA and CDR2 SQIVND (reference sequence). This chain's CDR3 is CASRLSGSDSYEQYF. The CDR3 DNA is TGTGCCAGCCGCCTTAGCGGGAGTGACTCCTACGAGCAGTACTTC.

This clonotype was counted many times. The chain joins TRBV15 to TRBJ2-7; D unresolved. From germline, CDR1 is LNHNV and CDR2 YYDKDF (reference sequence). The CDR3 covers 12 residues. Trimming left V 0 bases short and J 6 bases short, with 6 bases between. As DNA, the CDR3 is TGTGCCACCAGCAGAGATCAAGGCGAGCAGTACTTC. Protein: CATSRDQGEQYF.

About this clonotype itself: With a much larger clone just one base away, this may be a read error. The V call is TRBV7-9, the J call TRBJ2-7, with no clear D. This CDR3 region has 13 residues. Deletions cut 6 bases from V and 3 bases from J, with 12 bases between. Germline V gives CDR1 SEHNR, CDR2 FQNEAQ (reference sequence). The CDR3, as DNA: TGTGCCAGCAGGGCGCTTTGGGGCTACGAGCAGTACTTC. Its protein product is CASRALWGYEQYF.

As for this clonotype: This may stem from a read error, because a much larger clone lies one nucleotide away. The rearrangement joins TRBV27 to TRBJ2-2; D assignment may be TRBD1 or TRBD2 (5 bases each). CDR3 length: 13 amino acids. CDR1 is MNHEY, CDR2 SMNVEV, per germline (reference sequence). V gave up 5 bases and J gave up 6 bases, with 10 bases separating them. CDR3 coding DNA: TGTGCCAGCAGTAGTTTGGGGGCCGGGGAGCTGTTTTTT. Translation gives CASSSLGAGELFF.

In its sample, this clonotype was seen many times. The chain is built from TRBV20-1 and TRBJ2-1; 10 positions match TRBD2. The CDR3 runs 14 residues. Looked up from germline, CDR1 is DFQATT and CDR2 is SNEGSKA (reference sequence). J gave up 3 bases and V 6 bases, and 5 bases lay outside the gene matches. DNA of the CDR3: TGCAGTGCGCCCACTAGCGGGATCTACAATGAGCAGTTCTTC. Residues: CSAPTSGIYNEQFF.

In its sample, this clonotype was seen a few times. The V call is TRBV12-5, the J call TRBJ1-5; possibly TRBD1 for D (6 bases). Looked up from germline, CDR1 is LGHNT and CDR2 is FRNRAP. The ends were cut back, 0 bases at V and 3 bases at J, with 12 bases in the middle. This CDR3 is built from 16 residues. CDR3 residues: CASGLVPGDNNQPQHF. The CDR3 coding sequence is TGTGCTAGTGGTTTGGTACCGGGGGACAACAATCAGCCCCAGCATTTT.